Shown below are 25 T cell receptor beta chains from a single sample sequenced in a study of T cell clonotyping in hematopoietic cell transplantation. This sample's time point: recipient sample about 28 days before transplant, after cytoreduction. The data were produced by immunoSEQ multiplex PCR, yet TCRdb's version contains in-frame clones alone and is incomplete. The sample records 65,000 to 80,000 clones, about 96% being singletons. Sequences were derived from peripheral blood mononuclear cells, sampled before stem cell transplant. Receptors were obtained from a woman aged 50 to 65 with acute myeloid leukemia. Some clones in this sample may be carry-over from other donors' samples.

The CDR3 sequence is CAIGEGTQGDKAFF. Here the CDR3 DNA reads TGTGCCATCGGGGAGGGTACGCAGGGGGATAAAGCTTTCTTT. The chain carries TRBV10-3 and TRBJ1-1; 7 nucleotides align to TRBD1. The CDR3 consists of 14 residues. With 8 bases clipped from V and 9 bases from J, the junction kept 15 bases outside the gene matches. Germline V lookup: CDR1 ENHRY, CDR2 SYGVKD.

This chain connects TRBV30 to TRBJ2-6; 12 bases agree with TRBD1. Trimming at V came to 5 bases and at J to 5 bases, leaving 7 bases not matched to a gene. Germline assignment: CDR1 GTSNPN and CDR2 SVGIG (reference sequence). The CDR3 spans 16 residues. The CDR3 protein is CAWAGTGGLWANVLTF. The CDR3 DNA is TGTGCCTGGGCCGGGACAGGGGGCCTCTGGGCCAACGTCCTGACTTTC.

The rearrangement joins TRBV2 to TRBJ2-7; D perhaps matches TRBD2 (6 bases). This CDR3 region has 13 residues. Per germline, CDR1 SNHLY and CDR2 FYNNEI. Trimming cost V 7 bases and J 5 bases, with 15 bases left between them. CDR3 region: CASTGTRGNEQYF. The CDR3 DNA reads TGTGCCAGCACCGGGACGCGCGGGAACGAGCAGTACTTC.

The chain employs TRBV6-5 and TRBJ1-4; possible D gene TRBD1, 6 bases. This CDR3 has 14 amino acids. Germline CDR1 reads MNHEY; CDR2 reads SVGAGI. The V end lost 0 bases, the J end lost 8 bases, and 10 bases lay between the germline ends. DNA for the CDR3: TGTGCCAGCAGTTACTCGACGCAGGGGGAAAAACTGTTTTTT. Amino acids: CASSYSTQGEKLFF.

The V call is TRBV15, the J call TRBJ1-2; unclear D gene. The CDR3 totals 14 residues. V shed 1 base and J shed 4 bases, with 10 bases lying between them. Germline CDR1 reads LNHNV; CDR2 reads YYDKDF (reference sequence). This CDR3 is CATSRGIVPYGYTF. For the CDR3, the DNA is TGTGCCACCAGCAGAGGAATAGTTCCCTATGGCTACACCTTC.

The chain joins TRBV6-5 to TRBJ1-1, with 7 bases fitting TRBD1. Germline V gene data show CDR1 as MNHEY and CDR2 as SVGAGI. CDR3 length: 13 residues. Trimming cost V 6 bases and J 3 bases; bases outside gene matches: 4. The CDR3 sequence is CASSADRDTEAFF. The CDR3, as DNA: TGTGCCAGCAGCGCCGACAGGGACACTGAAGCTTTCTTT.

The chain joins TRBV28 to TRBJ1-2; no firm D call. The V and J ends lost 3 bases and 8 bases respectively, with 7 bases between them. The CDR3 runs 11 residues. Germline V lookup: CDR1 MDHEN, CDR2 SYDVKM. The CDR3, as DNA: TGTGCCAGCAGTTTTGGGTGGGGCTACACCTTC. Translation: CASSFGWGYTF.

Here the CDR3 DNA reads TGCAGCGTTGTATGGCAGGTCCCCTACGAGCAGTACTTC. This translates into CSVVWQVPYEQYF. The chain employs TRBV29-1 and TRBJ2-7; D is unclear. CDR1 and CDR2 from the germline V gene are SQVTM and ANQGSEA. Trimming removed 4 bases at V and 2 bases at J, with 12 bases between. This CDR3 contains 13 residues.

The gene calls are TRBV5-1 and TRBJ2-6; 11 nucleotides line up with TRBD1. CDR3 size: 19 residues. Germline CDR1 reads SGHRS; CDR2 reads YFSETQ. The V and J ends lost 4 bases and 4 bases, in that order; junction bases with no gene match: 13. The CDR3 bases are TGCGCCAGCAGCCGCCTGGACAGGGGGCGCGTTTCCGGGGCCAACGTCCTGACTTTC. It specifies CASSRLDRGRVSGANVLTF.

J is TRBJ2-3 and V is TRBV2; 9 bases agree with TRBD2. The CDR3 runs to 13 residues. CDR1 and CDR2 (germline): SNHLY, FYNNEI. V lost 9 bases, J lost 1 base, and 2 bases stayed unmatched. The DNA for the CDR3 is TGTGCCAGATGGACTAGCGGCACAGATACGCAGTATTTT. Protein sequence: CARWTSGTDTQYF.

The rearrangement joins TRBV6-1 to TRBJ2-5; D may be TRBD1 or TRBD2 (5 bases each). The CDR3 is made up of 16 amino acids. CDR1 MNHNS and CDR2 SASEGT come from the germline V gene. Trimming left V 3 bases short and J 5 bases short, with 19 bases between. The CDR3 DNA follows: TGTGCCAGCAGTGAGGGGACGGCCGGGTGGTCGGAGACCCAGTACTTC. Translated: CASSEGTAGWSETQYF.

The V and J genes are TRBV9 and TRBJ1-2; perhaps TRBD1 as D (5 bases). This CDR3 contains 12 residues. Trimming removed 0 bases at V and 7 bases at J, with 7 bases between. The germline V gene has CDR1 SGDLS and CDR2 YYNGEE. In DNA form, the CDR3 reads TGTGCCAGCAGCGTAGGGGGGGTTGGCTACACCTTC. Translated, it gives CASSVGGVGYTF.

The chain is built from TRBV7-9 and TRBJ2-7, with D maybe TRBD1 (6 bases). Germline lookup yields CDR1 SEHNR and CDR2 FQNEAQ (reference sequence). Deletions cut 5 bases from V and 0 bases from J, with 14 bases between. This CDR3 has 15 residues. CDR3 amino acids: CASSQGSSFSYEQYF. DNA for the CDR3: TGTGCCAGCAGCCAGGGGTCGAGCTTCTCCTACGAGCAGTACTTC.

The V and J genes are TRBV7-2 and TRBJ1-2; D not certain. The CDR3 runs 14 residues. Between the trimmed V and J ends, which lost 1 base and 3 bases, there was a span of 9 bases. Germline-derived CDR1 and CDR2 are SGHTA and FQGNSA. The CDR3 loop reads CASSLVVPYYGYTF. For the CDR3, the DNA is TGTGCCAGCAGCTTAGTGGTCCCTTACTATGGCTACACCTTC.

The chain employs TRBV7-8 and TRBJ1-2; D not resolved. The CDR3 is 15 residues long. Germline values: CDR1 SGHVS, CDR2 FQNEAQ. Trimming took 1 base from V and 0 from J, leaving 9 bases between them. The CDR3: CASSLVSGANYGYTF. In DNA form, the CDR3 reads TGTGCCAGCAGCTTAGTGTCGGGAGCTAACTATGGCTACACCTTC.

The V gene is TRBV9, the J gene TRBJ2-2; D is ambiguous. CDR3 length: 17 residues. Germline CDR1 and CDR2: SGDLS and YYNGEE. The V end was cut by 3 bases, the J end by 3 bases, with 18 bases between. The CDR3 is CASSADPQDSYTGELFF. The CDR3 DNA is TGTGCCAGCAGCGCAGATCCCCAAGACTCCTACACCGGGGAGCTGTTTTTT.

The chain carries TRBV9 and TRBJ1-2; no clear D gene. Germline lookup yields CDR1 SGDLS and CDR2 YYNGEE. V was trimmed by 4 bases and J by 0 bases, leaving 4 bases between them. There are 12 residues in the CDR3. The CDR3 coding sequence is TGTGCCAGCAGCAAACCTAACTATGGCTACACCTTC. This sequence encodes CASSKPNYGYTF.

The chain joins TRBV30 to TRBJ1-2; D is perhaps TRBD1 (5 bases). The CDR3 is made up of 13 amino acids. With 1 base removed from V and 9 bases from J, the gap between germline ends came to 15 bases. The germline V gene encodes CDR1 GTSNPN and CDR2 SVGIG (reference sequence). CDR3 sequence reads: CAWSGGRVFSYTF. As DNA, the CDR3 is TGTGCCTGGAGTGGGGGACGGGTTTTCAGCTACACCTTC.

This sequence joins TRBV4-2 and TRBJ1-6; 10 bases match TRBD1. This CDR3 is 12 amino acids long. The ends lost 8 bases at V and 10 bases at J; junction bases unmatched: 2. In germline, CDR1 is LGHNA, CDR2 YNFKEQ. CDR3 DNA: TGTGCCAGCGGGACAGGGGTATCACCCCTCCACTTT. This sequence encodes CASGTGVSPLHF.

This CDR3 is CASSYGGAGYGYTF. The CDR3, as DNA: TGTGCCAGCAGTTACGGAGGGGCGGGCTATGGCTACACCTTC. The rearrangement joins TRBV6-5 to TRBJ1-2; D possibly corresponds to TRBD1 (5 bases). The CDR3 spans 14 residues. In germline, CDR1 is MNHEY, CDR2 SVGAGI. V shed 2 bases and J shed 4 bases, with 11 bases lying between them.

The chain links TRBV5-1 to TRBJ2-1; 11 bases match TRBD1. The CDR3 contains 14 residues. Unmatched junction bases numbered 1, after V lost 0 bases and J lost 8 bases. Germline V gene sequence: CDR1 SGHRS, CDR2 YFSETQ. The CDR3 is CASSLEGQGDEQFF. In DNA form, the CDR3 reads TGCGCCAGCAGCTTGGAGGGACAGGGGGATGAGCAGTTCTTC.

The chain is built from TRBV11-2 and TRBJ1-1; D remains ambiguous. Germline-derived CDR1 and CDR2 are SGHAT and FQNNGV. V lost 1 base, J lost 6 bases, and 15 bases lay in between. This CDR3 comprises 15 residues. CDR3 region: CASSLVRTPKAEAFF. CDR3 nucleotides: TGTGCCAGCAGCTTAGTCCGGACCCCAAAGGCTGAAGCTTTCTTT. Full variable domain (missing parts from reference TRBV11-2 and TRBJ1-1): EAGVAQSPRYKIIEKRQSVAFWCNPISGHATLYWYQQILGQGPKLLIQFQNNGVVDDSQLPKDRFSAERLKGVDSTLKIQPAKLEDSAVYLCASSLVRTPKAEAFFGQGTRLTVV.

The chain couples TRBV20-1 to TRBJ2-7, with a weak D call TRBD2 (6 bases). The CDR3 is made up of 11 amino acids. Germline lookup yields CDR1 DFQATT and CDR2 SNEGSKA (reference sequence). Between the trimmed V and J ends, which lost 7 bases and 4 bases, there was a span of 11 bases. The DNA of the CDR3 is TGCAGTGGGCGGGGACCATACGAGCAGTACTTC. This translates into CSGRGPYEQYF.

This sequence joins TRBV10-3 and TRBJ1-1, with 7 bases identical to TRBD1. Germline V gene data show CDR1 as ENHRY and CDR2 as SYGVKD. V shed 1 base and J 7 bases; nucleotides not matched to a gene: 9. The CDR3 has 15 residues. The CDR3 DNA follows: TGTGCCATCAGTGAGTTGGAACAGGGGCCTTATGAAGCTTTCTTT. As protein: CAISELEQGPYEAFF.

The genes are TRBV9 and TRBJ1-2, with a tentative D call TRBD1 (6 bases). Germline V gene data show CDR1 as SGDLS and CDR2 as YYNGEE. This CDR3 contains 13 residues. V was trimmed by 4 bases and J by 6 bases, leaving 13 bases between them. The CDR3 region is CASSLQGSHGYTF. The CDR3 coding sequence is TGTGCCAGCAGCCTACAGGGCTCCCATGGCTACACCTTC. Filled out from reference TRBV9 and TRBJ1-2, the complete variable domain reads DSGVTQTPKHLITATGQRVTLRCSPRSGDLSVYWYQQSLDQGLQFLIQYYNGEERAKGNILERFSAQQFPDLHSELNLSSLELGDSALYFCASSLQGSHGYTFGSGTRLTVV.